This T cell receptor (beta chain) comes out of a study of spatial heterogeneity in lung cancer (dated by TCRdb to between 2017 and 2020). For the study in its entirety: Beta-chain transcripts were consistently detected in greater numbers than alpha-chain transcripts, which likely reflects a higher abundance of beta-chain transcripts. The study quantitatively compared TCR alpha and beta repertoires across multiple tumor regions, matched nontumor lung and blood in non-small cell lung cancer. Both alpha and beta chains were TCR-sequenced in samples taken at surgery, namely 220 tumor regions, around 61 matched nontumor lung samples and a few dozen PBMC samples. Nonsynonymous mutation counts, determined by whole-exome sequencing of tumor tissue, were related to features of the TCR repertoire. In the raw uncorrected reads, each unique combination of TCR and UMI appeared more than ten times on average.

At least ten counts were recorded for this clonotype. What this receptor recognizes is not known. Per-base qualities were not stored, and no clone one base away is much larger. Overall study results and their limits: Additional single-cell paired TCR alpha and beta sequencing was considered necessary to confirm, at a functional level, the hypothesis that regional TCRs recognize regional mutations. Ubiquitous expanded tumor TCRs were found in blood more often at tumor resection than at routine follow-up.

Sample time point, as interpreted from the label and publication: sample taken at primary tumor resection. Samples were obtained from roughly 72 patients with early-stage, untreated non-small cell lung cancer from the lung TRACERx cohort. TCR sequencing used whole RNA extracted from tumor and nontumor lung tissue, or from cryopreserved PBMC samples, without cell sorting. A patient was chosen for TCR sequencing only when enough RNA was available from at least two tumor regions. The receptor library was made with 5' RACE. Sequenced on a NextSeq 500. To allow correction of PCR and sequencing errors, the TCR library protocol tagged every TCR cDNA molecule with a unique molecular identifier. As for the original processing: Decombinator tools were used for TCR identification, UMI-based error correction and CDR3 extraction. TCRs above a frequency of 2 per 1,000, corresponding to the top 1% of the tumor frequency distribution, were defined as expanded. Renyi diversity was computed with the R vegan package after each repertoire had been subsampled 100 times to 5,000 TCRs. CDR3 similarity networks were built from amino acid triplet string-kernel similarity, with CDR3s being connected when pairwise similarity was above 0.82. TCRdb reprocessed the public reads (quality trimming at Q25 with fastp, clone calling with MiXCR) and kept in-frame beta chains. Under each unique CDR3 protein, matching rows form one entry showing the most common genes and DNA. TCRdb assigned the V and J calls; the authors' analysis was not used. The sample contains over 50,000 distinct CDR3 sequences, nearly 6.5% of them found a single time. Roughly 14% of the sample rests with the top ten.

From the germline V gene, CDR1 is MDHEN and CDR2 is SYDVKM. The CDR3 has 12 amino acids, counting the end cysteine and phenylalanine. Left in the record is the CDR3 DNA by itself, 36 bases read in frame from the first base. Ends trimmed: V by 5 bases, J by 6 bases; bases unmatched to a gene: 2. The source was PBMCs, collected at surgery. The chain is assembled from TRBV28 and TRBJ1-2; TRBD1 agrees with 8 junctional bases. The receptor comes from a female donor with early-stage non-small cell lung cancer. In nucleotide form, the sequence is TGTGCCAGCAGTGCACAGGGGGATGGCTACACCTTC. It codes for CASSAQGDGYTF.